Below are 18 T cell receptor beta chains sequenced from a single sample in a study of PD-L1 blockade in urothelial cancer. Sequenced by immunoSEQ multiplex PCR; TCRdb stores in-frame clones only, minus some. Here the sample spans roughly 120,000 clones, 85% to 95% being singletons. Time point defined: peripheral blood 6 weeks after treatment start. Material: PBMCs, obtained around atezolizumab (anti-PD-L1) treatment. The receptors originated from a man in his sixties with urothelial cancer.

In its sample, this clone was seen once. This chain links TRBV28 with TRBJ2-7; TRBD2 matches 14 bases. Trimming at V came to 10 bases and at J to 4 bases, leaving 6 bases not matched to a gene. CDR1 is MDHEN, CDR2 SYDVKM, per germline. The CDR3 length is 14 residues. The CDR3 region is CATRLAGGKYEQYF. As DNA, the CDR3 is TGTGCCACCCGACTAGCGGGAGGGAAATACGAGCAGTACTTC.

The chain recombines TRBV6-1 with TRBJ1-2, with 7 nucleotides matching TRBD1. CDR3 size: 13 residues. The V segment lost 5 bases and the J segment 6 bases; nucleotides outside the gene matches: 6. The germline gives CDR1 MNHNS, CDR2 SASEGT. CDR3 amino acids: CASSTTGLDGYTF. The CDR3 DNA is TGTGCCAGCAGTACGACAGGGTTGGATGGCTACACCTTC.

This sequence joins TRBV7-2 and TRBJ2-7; D is unresolved. The V gene's germline CDR1 is SGHTA and CDR2 FQGNSA. Trimming left V 5 bases short and J 7 bases short, with 9 bases between. CDR3 length equals 11 residues. The CDR3, as DNA: TGTGCCAGCAGCCCTCTTTATGAGCAGTACTTC. It encodes CASSPLYEQYF.

This clone was picked up one time. The CDR3 protein is CASSFPEPGNTIYF. In DNA form, the CDR3 reads TGTGCCAGCAGTTTCCCCGAGCCGGGAAACACCATATATTTT. This chain connects TRBV27 to TRBJ1-3; the D is unclear. There are 14 residues in the CDR3. Deletions cut 3 bases from V and 4 bases from J, with 10 bases between. Per germline, CDR1 MNHEY and CDR2 SMNVEV (reference sequence).

The chain joins TRBV7-9 to TRBJ1-3; D possibly corresponds to TRBD1 (5 bases). The CDR3 loop spans 14 amino acids. Trimming cost V 11 bases and J 0 bases, with 14 bases left between them. Germline lookup yields CDR1 SEHNR and CDR2 FQNEAQ (reference sequence). The CDR3 nucleotides are TGTGCCGGCTCCGTGGGGGGCTCTGGAAACACCATATATTTT. It is translated as CAGSVGGSGNTIYF.

The rearrangement links TRBV19 to TRBJ2-5, with D unclear. The germline V and J ends were trimmed by 5 bases and 1 base, with 5 bases remaining between them. This CDR3 contains 12 residues. The germline gives CDR1 LNHDA, CDR2 SQIVND (reference sequence). CDR3 sequence: CASSLRQETQYF. The CDR3 DNA is TGTGCCAGTAGTCTCCGCCAAGAGACCCAGTACTTC. Full variable domain (remainder filled in from reference TRBV19 and TRBJ2-5): DGGITQSPKYLFRKEGQNVTLSCEQNLNHDAMYWYRQDPGQGLRLIYYSQIVNDFQKGDIAEGYSVSREKKESFPLTVTSAQKNPTAFYLCASSLRQETQYFGPGTRLLVL.

Concerning this clone itself: One end of the junction varies from germline; a read error may be responsible. The chain couples TRBV7-7 to TRBJ2-2, with 7 bases matching TRBD2. Germline-derived CDR1 and CDR2 are SSHAT and FNYEAQ (reference sequence). This CDR3 spans 13 amino acids. As DNA, the CDR3 is TGTGCTAGCAGTGCCCGGGAGGCCGGGGAGCTGTTTTTT. Its translation is CASSAREAGELFF.

The chain's CDR3 is CASSVSGQGIYEQYF. Here the CDR3 DNA reads TGTGCCAGCAGTGTGTCTGGACAGGGTATCTACGAGCAGTACTTC. The rearrangement uses TRBV2 and TRBJ2-7; 8 bases are a match to TRBD1. The CDR3 has 15 amino acids. V lost 4 bases to trimming and J lost 3 bases; unmatched junction nucleotides: 8. Germline loops: CDR1 SNHLY, CDR2 FYNNEI.

This clone was seen a handful of times. The genes are TRBV4-1 and TRBJ1-5; maybe TRBD1 (6 bases). CDR3 length: 16 residues. Germline V CDR1 and CDR2: MGHRA, YSYEKL. V lost 1 base and J lost 2, with 12 bases in between. The CDR3, as DNA: TGCGCCAGCAGCCAAGTTAGTTACAGGGGCAATCAGCCCCAGCATTTT. The encoded protein is CASSQVSYRGNQPQHF.

The chain has TRBV28 and TRBJ2-5, with D unresolved. The V gene lost 6 bases and the J gene lost 2 bases, with 4 bases spanning the gap. This CDR3 has 11 amino acids. In germline, CDR1 is MDHEN, CDR2 SYDVKM. The CDR3 region is CASSLQETQYF. Here the CDR3 DNA reads TGTGCCAGCAGCCTACAAGAGACCCAGTACTTC. The variable domain in full, completed from reference TRBV28 and TRBJ2-5, reads DVKVTQSSRYLVKRTGEKVFLECVQDMDHENMFWYRQDPGLGLRLIYFSYDVKMKEKGDIPEGYSVSREKKERFSLILESASTNQTSMYLCASSLQETQYFGPGTRLLVL.

The chain couples TRBV29-1 to TRBJ1-3; D remains unclear. Trimming shortened V by 0 bases and J by 3 bases, and 9 bases separated the two germline ends. The CDR3 covers 14 residues. CDR1 SQVTM and CDR2 ANQGSEA come from the germline V gene. The CDR3 loop is CSVEDLTVGNTIYF. The CDR3, as DNA: TGCAGCGTTGAAGATCTAACAGTTGGAAACACCATATATTTT.

The CDR3 is CASSQPRTGGGYTF. CDR3 in DNA: TGCGCCAGCAGCCAACCCAGGACAGGGGGAGGCTACACCTTC. V and J are TRBV4-1 and TRBJ1-2; TRBD1 matches at 10 bases. In germline, CDR1 is MGHRA, CDR2 YSYEKL. The CDR3 covers 14 residues. J lost 8 bases, V lost 2 bases, and 5 bases had no gene match.

This rearrangement joins TRBV5-4 to TRBJ1-2; 10 bases agree with TRBD1. Trimming at V came to 5 bases and at J to 4 bases, leaving 8 bases not matched to a gene. The CDR3 is 15 residues long. The germline V gene has CDR1 SGHNT and CDR2 YYREEE (reference sequence). CDR3 loop: CASRRGTGVIYGYTF. Here the CDR3 DNA reads TGTGCCAGCAGGAGGGGGACAGGGGTCATCTATGGCTACACCTTC. The full variable domain, rest sourced from reference TRBV5-4 and TRBJ1-2, is ETGVTQSPTHLIKTRGQQVTLRCSSQSGHNTVSWYQQALGQGPQFIFQYYREEENGRGNFPPRFSGLQFPNYSSELNVNALELDDSALYLCASRRGTGVIYGYTFGSGTRLTVV.

The chain links TRBV27 to TRBJ1-1; 7 bases match TRBD1. V gave up 1 base and J gave up 10 bases; unmatched junction bases: 6. This CDR3 has 13 amino acids. Germline V gene data show CDR1 as MNHEY and CDR2 as SMNVEV (reference sequence). The CDR3 sequence: CASSLYRGVGAFF. Here the CDR3 DNA reads TGTGCCAGCAGTTTATACAGGGGAGTCGGAGCTTTCTTT.

The genes are TRBV6-1 and TRBJ2-7, with 7 bases matching TRBD1. The germline CDR1 and CDR2 sequences are MNHNS and SASEGT. J lost 0 bases, V lost 5 bases, and 7 bases had no gene match. The CDR3 consists of 15 residues. The CDR3 sequence is CASSRDRSSSYEQYF. In nucleotides, the CDR3 is TGTGCCAGCAGTCGGGACAGATCCAGCTCCTACGAGCAGTACTTC.

The chain recombines TRBV28 with TRBJ1-1; D might be TRBD1 (6 bases). This CDR3 comprises 14 residues. The germline V gene encodes CDR1 MDHEN and CDR2 SYDVKM. V was cut by 2 bases and J by 1 base, with 8 bases left in between. This CDR3 reads CASSLLGGNTEAFF. The CDR3 coding sequence is TGTGCCAGCAGTTTACTAGGGGGGAACACTGAAGCTTTCTTT.

The chain is built from TRBV29-1 and TRBJ1-2; TRBD1 agrees at 7 bases. Unmatched junction bases numbered 13, after V lost 2 bases and J lost 7 bases. The CDR3 has 15 amino acids. Germline V CDR1 and CDR2: SQVTM, ANQGSEA. CDR3 loop: CSVEIWGRGMGGYTF. CDR3 nucleotide sequence: TGCAGCGTTGAAATCTGGGGCAGGGGGATGGGTGGCTACACCTTC.

V and J are TRBV28 and TRBJ1-1; 8 bases fit TRBD1. V was clipped by 3 bases and J by 1 base; unmatched bases: 13. From germline, CDR1 is MDHEN and CDR2 SYDVKM. This CDR3 region has 18 residues. CDR3 sequence reads: CASSFVRGGGTGNTEAFF. The CDR3 coding sequence is TGTGCCAGCAGTTTTGTCCGAGGAGGAGGGACAGGGAACACTGAAGCTTTCTTT.